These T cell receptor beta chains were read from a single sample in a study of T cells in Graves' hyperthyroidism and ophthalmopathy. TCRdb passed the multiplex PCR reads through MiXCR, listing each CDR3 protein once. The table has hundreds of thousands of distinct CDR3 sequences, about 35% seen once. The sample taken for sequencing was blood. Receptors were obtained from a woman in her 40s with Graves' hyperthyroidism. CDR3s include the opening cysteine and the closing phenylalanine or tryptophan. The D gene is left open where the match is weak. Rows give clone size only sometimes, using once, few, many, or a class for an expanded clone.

cdr3_aa: CATRPGGGETQYF
cdr3_nt: TGTGCCACCCGCCCTGGAGGAGGGGAGACCCAGTACTTC
d_call: -
v_call: TRBV19
j_call: TRBJ2-5
clone_size: many

cdr3_aa: CARPQDYPASYEQYF
cdr3_nt: TGTGCTAGACCCCAGGACTACCCGGCCTCCTACGAGCAGTACTTC
d_call: -
v_call: TRBV12-5
j_call: TRBJ2-7
clone_size: -

cdr3_aa: CSVVEGLNTEAFF
cdr3_nt: TGCAGCGTTGTGGAAGGCCTGAACACTGAAGCTTTCTTT
d_call: -
v_call: TRBV29-1
j_call: TRBJ1-1
clone_size: many

cdr3_aa: CSARPLWTDSNTGELFF
cdr3_nt: TGCAGTGCTAGACCTCTATGGACAGATTCGAACACCGGGGAGCTGTTTTTT
d_call: -
v_call: TRBV20-1
j_call: TRBJ2-2
clone_size: many

cdr3_aa: CASSIDQTGEAFF
cdr3_nt: TGTGCCAGTAGTATAGACCAAACAGGAGAGGCTTTCTTT
d_call: -
v_call: TRBV19
j_call: TRBJ1-1
clone_size: -

cdr3_aa: CTSSQDGQGLPYEQYF
cdr3_nt: TGTACCAGCAGCCAAGATGGCCAGGGGTTACCTTACGAGCAGTACTTC
d_call: -
v_call: TRBV7-9
j_call: TRBJ2-7
clone_size: -

cdr3_aa: CASSRGTGGGSFDYGYTF
cdr3_nt: TGTGCCAGCAGCCGAGGGACAGGGGGAGGGTCCTTCGACTATGGCTACACCTTC
d_call: TRBD1
v_call: TRBV7-2
j_call: TRBJ1-2
clone_size: -

cdr3_aa: CSHLTETQYF
cdr3_nt: TGCAGCCATTTGACGGAGACCCAGTACTTC
d_call: -
v_call: TRBV29-1
j_call: TRBJ2-5
clone_size: -

cdr3_aa: CASNLGNTEAFF
cdr3_nt: TGTGCCAGCAATCTAGGGAACACTGAAGCTTTCTTT
d_call: -
v_call: TRBV25-1
j_call: TRBJ1-1
clone_size: many

cdr3_aa: CASSPDRAFANTKAFF
cdr3_nt: TGTGCCAGCAGTCCGGACAGGGCTTTCGCGAACACTAAAGCTTTCTTT
d_call: TRBD1
v_call: TRBV6-5
j_call: TRBJ1-1
clone_size: -

cdr3_aa: CASTGQFQETQYF
cdr3_nt: TGTGCCAGCACCGGACAGTTCCAAGAGACCCAGTACTTC
d_call: -
v_call: TRBV28
j_call: TRBJ2-5
clone_size: -

cdr3_aa: CASSYRDGISPLHF
cdr3_nt: TGTGCCAGCAGTTACCGGGACGGTATTTCACCCCTCCACTTT
d_call: -
v_call: TRBV7-2
j_call: TRBJ1-6
clone_size: -

cdr3_aa: CSARGWTGWQETQYF
cdr3_nt: TGCAGTGCTAGAGGCTGGACAGGGTGGCAAGAGACCCAGTACTTC
d_call: TRBD1
v_call: TRBV20-1
j_call: TRBJ2-5
clone_size: few

cdr3_aa: CASSPGQGNNYGYTF
cdr3_nt: TGTGCCAGCAGCCCGGGACAGGGGAATAACTATGGCTACACCTTC
d_call: TRBD1
v_call: TRBV6-5
j_call: TRBJ1-2
clone_size: -

cdr3_aa: CASTRRPFSTEAFF
cdr3_nt: TGTGCCAGCACACGCAGGCCGTTTTCCACTGAAGCTTTCTTT
d_call: -
v_call: TRBV12-3/TRBV12-4
j_call: TRBJ1-1
clone_size: many

cdr3_aa: CASRGRTGYTF
cdr3_nt: TGTGCCAGCAGGGGAAGGACGGGCTACACCTTC
d_call: -
v_call: TRBV2
j_call: TRBJ1-2
clone_size: many

cdr3_aa: CASSLAGGTPGETQYF
cdr3_nt: TGTGCCAGCAGCTTAGCTGGGGGGACTCCGGGGGAGACCCAGTACTTC
d_call: -
v_call: TRBV7-2
j_call: TRBJ2-5
clone_size: many

cdr3_aa: CASSEWGVAIQPQHF
cdr3_nt: TGTGCCAGCAGTGAATGGGGGGTGGCTATACAGCCCCAGCATTTT
d_call: -
v_call: TRBV6-1
j_call: TRBJ1-5
clone_size: many

cdr3_aa: CSARDPMTDYSNQPQHF
cdr3_nt: TGCAGTGCTAGAGATCCTATGACAGACTATAGCAATCAGCCCCAGCATTTT
d_call: -
v_call: TRBV20-1
j_call: TRBJ1-5
clone_size: few

cdr3_aa: CASSLAASVYGYTF
cdr3_nt: TGTGCCAGCAGTTTGGCAGCCTCAGTCTATGGCTACACCTTC
d_call: -
v_call: TRBV6-1
j_call: TRBJ1-2
clone_size: -

cdr3_aa: CATSTGAGETQYF
cdr3_nt: TGTGCCACCAGCACTGGGGCAGGAGAGACCCAGTACTTC
d_call: -
v_call: TRBV15
j_call: TRBJ2-5
clone_size: many

cdr3_aa: CASSQDRENTEAFF
cdr3_nt: TGTGCCAGCAGCCAAGACAGAGAGAACACTGAAGCTTTCTTT
d_call: -
v_call: TRBV12-3/TRBV12-4
j_call: TRBJ1-1
clone_size: -

cdr3_aa: CASSEWSSGAFYNEQFF
cdr3_nt: TGCGCCAGCAGTGAGTGGTCTAGCGGGGCCTTCTACAATGAGCAGTTCTTC
d_call: TRBD2
v_call: TRBV10-1
j_call: TRBJ2-1
clone_size: few

cdr3_aa: CASSLPPQDSYEQYF
cdr3_nt: TGTGCCAGCAGTTTGCCCCCACAGGATAGCTACGAGCAGTACTTC
d_call: -
v_call: TRBV7-9
j_call: TRBJ2-7
clone_size: -

cdr3_aa: CASSEFGVNTGELFF
cdr3_nt: TGTGCCAGCAGCGAATTCGGGGTGAACACCGGGGAGCTGTTTTTT
d_call: -
v_call: TRBV9
j_call: TRBJ2-2
clone_size: -

cdr3_aa: CASSIRGVVTEALF
cdr3_nt: TGTGCCAGCAGCATCAGGGGTGTGGTCACTGAAGCTCTCTTT
d_call: -
v_call: TRBV7-9
j_call: TRBJ1-1
clone_size: -

cdr3_aa: CASSGLGDTEAFF
cdr3_nt: TGTGCCAGCAGTGGACTCGGGGATACTGAAGCTTTCTTT
d_call: -
v_call: TRBV2
j_call: TRBJ1-1
clone_size: many

cdr3_aa: CASSPSRTGELFF
cdr3_nt: TGTGCCAGCAGCCCCTCCCGGACCGGGGAGCTGTTTTTT
d_call: -
v_call: TRBV6-5
j_call: TRBJ2-2
clone_size: few

cdr3_aa: CASSPLDYGYTF
cdr3_nt: TGTGCCAGTAGTCCCCTCGACTATGGCTACACCTTC
d_call: -
v_call: TRBV19
j_call: TRBJ1-2
clone_size: many

cdr3_aa: CASSVGTDNSPLHF
cdr3_nt: TGTGCCAGCAGCGTCGGGACAGATAATTCACCCCTCCACTTT
d_call: TRBD1
v_call: TRBV7-2
j_call: TRBJ1-6
clone_size: -

cdr3_aa: CSVVGTQGNTQYF
cdr3_nt: TGCAGCGTGGTCGGGACTCAGGGGAATACGCAGTATTTT
d_call: -
v_call: TRBV29-1
j_call: TRBJ2-3
clone_size: -

cdr3_aa: CASSSPDGSQETQYF
cdr3_nt: TGCGCCAGCAGCTCGCCTGACGGTAGCCAAGAGACCCAGTACTTC
d_call: -
v_call: TRBV5-1
j_call: TRBJ2-5
clone_size: many

cdr3_aa: CAISEWEGTEAFF
cdr3_nt: TGTGCCATCAGTGAGTGGGAGGGGACTGAAGCTTTCTTT
d_call: -
v_call: TRBV10-3
j_call: TRBJ1-1
clone_size: many

cdr3_aa: CSARVWTSGYEQYF
cdr3_nt: TGCAGTGCTAGAGTGTGGACTAGCGGCTACGAGCAGTACTTC
d_call: TRBD2
v_call: TRBV20-1
j_call: TRBJ2-7
clone_size: -

cdr3_aa: CASRRRDEGISYEQYF
cdr3_nt: TGTGCCAGCAGGAGACGGGACGAGGGAATATCCTACGAGCAGTACTTC
d_call: -
v_call: TRBV6-6
j_call: TRBJ2-7
clone_size: few

cdr3_aa: CASSTQGTYEQYF
cdr3_nt: TGTGCCAGCAGTACACAGGGCACCTACGAGCAGTACTTC
d_call: -
v_call: TRBV6-4
j_call: TRBJ2-7
clone_size: few

cdr3_aa: CASSDRATYNSPLHF
cdr3_nt: TGCGCCAGCAGTGACAGGGCAACTTATAATTCACCCCTCCACTTT
d_call: -
v_call: TRBV10-2
j_call: TRBJ1-6
clone_size: many

cdr3_aa: CSAWDRVSYEQYF
cdr3_nt: TGCAGTGCCTGGGACAGGGTCTCCTACGAGCAGTACTTC
d_call: TRBD1
v_call: TRBV20-1
j_call: TRBJ2-7
clone_size: many

cdr3_aa: CSARVGGVNTEAFF
cdr3_nt: TGCAGTGCTAGGGTAGGGGGCGTGAACACTGAAGCTTTCTTT
d_call: TRBD1
v_call: TRBV20-1
j_call: TRBJ1-1
clone_size: many

cdr3_aa: CASSPPRTGGFF
cdr3_nt: TGTGCCAGCAGTCCGCCCCGGACAGGAGGCTTCTTT
d_call: TRBD1
v_call: TRBV12-3/TRBV12-4
j_call: TRBJ1-1
clone_size: -

cdr3_aa: CASSLFRWTSGTSPPPYEQYF
cdr3_nt: TGTGCCAGCAGCTTATTCCGGTGGACTAGCGGGACTTCCCCCCCCCCCTACGAGCAGTACTTC
d_call: TRBD2
v_call: TRBV7-2
j_call: TRBJ2-7
clone_size: -

cdr3_aa: CSARDLSGGGETQYF
cdr3_nt: TGCAGTGCTAGAGATCTGTCAGGGGGCGGGGAGACCCAGTACTTC
d_call: TRBD1
v_call: TRBV20-1
j_call: TRBJ2-5
clone_size: -

cdr3_aa: CASSTSRDSYEQYF
cdr3_nt: TGTGCCAGCAGCACGAGCCGGGACTCCTACGAGCAGTACTTC
d_call: -
v_call: TRBV9
j_call: TRBJ2-7
clone_size: few

cdr3_aa: CASRDRANTGELFF
cdr3_nt: TGTGCCTCCAGAGATCGGGCGAACACCGGGGAGCTGTTTTTT
d_call: -
v_call: TRBV6-6
j_call: TRBJ2-2
clone_size: -

cdr3_aa: CASSLQLMGNGNTEAFF
cdr3_nt: TGTGCCAGCAGCTTACAGTTAATGGGGAATGGGAACACTGAAGCTTTCTTT
d_call: -
v_call: TRBV11-3
j_call: TRBJ1-1
clone_size: many

cdr3_aa: CASSVGAEQYF
cdr3_nt: TGTGCCAGCAGCGTTGGTGCCGAGCAGTACTTC
d_call: -
v_call: TRBV9
j_call: TRBJ2-7
clone_size: many

cdr3_aa: CASSVVGRISGTEAFF
cdr3_nt: TGTGCCAGCAGCGTAGTTGGTCGGATCAGTGGCACTGAAGCTTTCTTT
d_call: -
v_call: TRBV9
j_call: TRBJ1-1
clone_size: many

cdr3_aa: CASSTLQNSGANVLTF
cdr3_nt: TGTGCCAGTAGTACCCTTCAAAACTCTGGGGCCAACGTCCTGACTTTC
d_call: -
v_call: TRBV19
j_call: TRBJ2-6
clone_size: few

cdr3_aa: CASSFLGGNTEAFF
cdr3_nt: TGTGCCAGTAGTTTCCTAGGGGGGAACACTGAAGCTTTCTTT
d_call: -
v_call: TRBV19
j_call: TRBJ1-1
clone_size: -

cdr3_aa: CASRDDRVGSPLHF
cdr3_nt: TGTGCCAGCAGGGATGACAGGGTTGGCTCACCCCTCCACTTT
d_call: TRBD1
v_call: TRBV2
j_call: TRBJ1-6
clone_size: many

cdr3_aa: CASVGEMTGKYGYTF
cdr3_nt: TGTGCCAGTGTCGGGGAAATGACAGGGAAATATGGCTACACCTTC
d_call: TRBD1
v_call: TRBV19
j_call: TRBJ1-2
clone_size: few

cdr3_aa: CASTIQGGNQPQHF
cdr3_nt: TGTGCCAGCACAATCCAGGGAGGTAATCAGCCCCAGCATTTT
d_call: -
v_call: TRBV6-6
j_call: TRBJ1-5
clone_size: few

cdr3_aa: CASSYGLAGGYTF
cdr3_nt: TGTGCCAGCAGCTACGGACTAGCGGGAGGCTACACCTTC
d_call: -
v_call: TRBV7-2
j_call: TRBJ1-2
clone_size: -

cdr3_aa: CASRQVSGANVLTF
cdr3_nt: TGTGCCAGCAGACAGGTATCTGGGGCCAACGTCCTGACTTTC
d_call: -
v_call: TRBV10-3
j_call: TRBJ2-6
clone_size: -

cdr3_aa: CASSYKDGGNQETQYF
cdr3_nt: TGTGCCAGCAGCTACAAGGACGGGGGAAACCAAGAGACCCAGTACTTC
d_call: -
v_call: TRBV7-8
j_call: TRBJ2-5
clone_size: -

cdr3_aa: CASSIRDRDGTQYF
cdr3_nt: TGTGCCAGCAGCATCCGGGACAGGGATGGGACCCAGTACTTC
d_call: TRBD1
v_call: TRBV5-6
j_call: TRBJ2-5
clone_size: -

cdr3_aa: CASSLDLGGNTGELFF
cdr3_nt: TGTGCTAGCAGCTTAGATCTCGGCGGGAACACCGGGGAGCTGTTTTTT
d_call: -
v_call: TRBV15
j_call: TRBJ2-2
clone_size: -